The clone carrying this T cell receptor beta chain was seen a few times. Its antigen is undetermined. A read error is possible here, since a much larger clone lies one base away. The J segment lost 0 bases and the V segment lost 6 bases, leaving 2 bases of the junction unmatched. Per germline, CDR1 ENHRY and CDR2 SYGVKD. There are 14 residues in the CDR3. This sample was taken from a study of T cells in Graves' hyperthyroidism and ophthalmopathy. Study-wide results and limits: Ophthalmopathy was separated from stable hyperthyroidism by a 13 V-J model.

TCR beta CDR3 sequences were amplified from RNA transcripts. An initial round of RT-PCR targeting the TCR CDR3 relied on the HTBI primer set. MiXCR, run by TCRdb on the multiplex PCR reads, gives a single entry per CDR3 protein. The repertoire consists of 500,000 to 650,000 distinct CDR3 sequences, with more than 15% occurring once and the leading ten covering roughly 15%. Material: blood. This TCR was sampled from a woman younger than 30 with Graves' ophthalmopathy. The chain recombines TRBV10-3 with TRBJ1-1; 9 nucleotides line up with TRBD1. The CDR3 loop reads CAIRGTGMNTEAFF. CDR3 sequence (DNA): TGTGCCATCAGGGGGACAGGGATGAACACTGAAGCTTTCTTT.